The present T cell receptor beta chain was sequenced within a study of T cells in Graves' hyperthyroidism and ophthalmopathy. For Graves' hyperthyroidism to be stable, ophthalmopathy could not progress within 18 months. In patients aged 18 to 65, hyperthyroidism was newly diagnosed, with duration under 2 months. The CDR3 runs to 14 residues. V was pared by 7 bases and J by 1 base, with 13 bases between. Looked up from germline, CDR1 is ENHRY and CDR2 is SYGVKD. The source material, RNA transcripts, was used to amplify TCR beta CDR3 regions. TCR CDR3 regions were first amplified by RT-PCR with HTBI primers. TCRdb redid the calling of the multiplex PCR reads with MiXCR, one entry per CDR3 protein. The data contain 400,000 to 500,000 distinct CDR3 sequences, approximately 15% of them seen just once; the ten biggest clones take up around 17%. Study-wide findings and caveats: Model-based prediction identified ophthalmopathy a median roughly 6.1 months prior to its onset.

As concerns this clonotype: Its antigen is undetermined.

The gene calls are TRBV10-3 and TRBJ1-2, with D tentatively TRBD1 (6 bases). Sequences were obtained from blood. This clonotype was obtained from a woman under 30 with Graves' hyperthyroidism. The CDR3 spells CAITAGHLNYGYTF. CDR3 nucleotides: TGTGCCATCACTGCGGGACACCTTAACTATGGCTACACCTTC.